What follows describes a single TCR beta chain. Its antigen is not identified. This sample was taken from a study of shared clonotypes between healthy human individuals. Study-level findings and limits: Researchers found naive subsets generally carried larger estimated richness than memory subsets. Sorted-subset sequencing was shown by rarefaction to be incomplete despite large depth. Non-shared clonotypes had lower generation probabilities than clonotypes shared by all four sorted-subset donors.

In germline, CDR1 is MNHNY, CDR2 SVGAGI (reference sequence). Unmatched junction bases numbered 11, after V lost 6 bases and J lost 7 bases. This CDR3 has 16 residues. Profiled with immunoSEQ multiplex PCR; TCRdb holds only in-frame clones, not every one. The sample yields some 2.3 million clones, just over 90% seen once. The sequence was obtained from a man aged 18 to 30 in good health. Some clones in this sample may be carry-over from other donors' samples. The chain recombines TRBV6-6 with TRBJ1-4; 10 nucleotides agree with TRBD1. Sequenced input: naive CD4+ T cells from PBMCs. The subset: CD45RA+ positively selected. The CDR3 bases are TGTGCCAGCAGCCGCACCACGACAGGGGGCGGTGAAAAACTGTTTTTT. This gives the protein CASSRTTTGGGEKLFF.